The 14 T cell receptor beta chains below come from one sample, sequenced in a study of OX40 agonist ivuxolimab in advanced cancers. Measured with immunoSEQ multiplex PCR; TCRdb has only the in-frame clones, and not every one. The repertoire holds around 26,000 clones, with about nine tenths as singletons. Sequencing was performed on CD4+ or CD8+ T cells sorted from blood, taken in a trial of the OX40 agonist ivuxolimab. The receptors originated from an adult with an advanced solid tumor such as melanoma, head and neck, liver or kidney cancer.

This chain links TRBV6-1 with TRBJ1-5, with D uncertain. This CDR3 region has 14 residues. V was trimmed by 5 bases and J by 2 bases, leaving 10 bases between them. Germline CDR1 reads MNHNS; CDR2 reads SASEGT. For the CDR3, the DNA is TGTGCCAGCAGTCACCGGACGGGCAATCAGCCCCAGCATTTT. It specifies CASSHRTGNQPQHF.

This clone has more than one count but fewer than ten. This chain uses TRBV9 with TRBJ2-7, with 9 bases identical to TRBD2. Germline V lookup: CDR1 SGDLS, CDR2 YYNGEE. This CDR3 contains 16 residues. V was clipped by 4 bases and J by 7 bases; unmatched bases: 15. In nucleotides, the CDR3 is TGTGCCAGCAGCCAACTCTGGGCTAGCGGGGCGGGGGAGCAGTACTTC. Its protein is CASSQLWASGAGEQYF.

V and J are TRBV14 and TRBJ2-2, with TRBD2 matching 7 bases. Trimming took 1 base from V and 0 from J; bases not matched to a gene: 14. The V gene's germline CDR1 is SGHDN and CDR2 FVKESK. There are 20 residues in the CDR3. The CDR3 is CASSQGPGGSGFANTGELFF. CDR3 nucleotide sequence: TGTGCCAGCAGCCAAGGCCCGGGGGGTAGCGGGTTCGCGAACACCGGGGAGCTGTTTTTT.

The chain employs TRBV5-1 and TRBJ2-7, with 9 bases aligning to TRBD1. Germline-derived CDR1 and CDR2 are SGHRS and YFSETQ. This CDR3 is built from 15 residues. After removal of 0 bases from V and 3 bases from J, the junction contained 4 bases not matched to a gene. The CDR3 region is CASSLEWDRVYEQYF. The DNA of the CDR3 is TGCGCCAGCAGCTTGGAGTGGGACAGGGTCTACGAGCAGTACTTC.

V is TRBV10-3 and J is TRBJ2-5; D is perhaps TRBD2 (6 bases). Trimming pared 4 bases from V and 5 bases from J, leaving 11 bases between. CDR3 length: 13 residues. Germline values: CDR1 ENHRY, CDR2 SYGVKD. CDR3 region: CAISGGEEETQYF. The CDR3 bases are TGTGCCATCAGTGGGGGGGAGGAGGAGACCCAGTACTTC.

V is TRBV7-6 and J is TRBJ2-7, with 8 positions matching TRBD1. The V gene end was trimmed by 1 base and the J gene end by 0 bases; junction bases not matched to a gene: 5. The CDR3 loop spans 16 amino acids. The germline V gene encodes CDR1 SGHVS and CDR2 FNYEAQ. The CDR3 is CASSLDQGASSYEQYF. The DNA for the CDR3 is TGTGCCAGCAGCTTAGATCAGGGGGCAAGCTCCTACGAGCAGTACTTC.

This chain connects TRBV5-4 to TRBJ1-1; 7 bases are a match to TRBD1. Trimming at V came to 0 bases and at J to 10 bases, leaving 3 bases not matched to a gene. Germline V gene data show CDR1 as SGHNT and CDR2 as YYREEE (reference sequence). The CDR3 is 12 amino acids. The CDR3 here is CASSLGTGVAFF. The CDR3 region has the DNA TGTGCCAGCAGCTTGGGGACAGGTGTAGCTTTCTTT.

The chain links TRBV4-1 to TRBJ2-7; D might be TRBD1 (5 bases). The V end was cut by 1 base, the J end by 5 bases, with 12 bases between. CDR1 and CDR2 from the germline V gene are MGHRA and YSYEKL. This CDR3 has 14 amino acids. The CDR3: CASSQASRVHEQYF. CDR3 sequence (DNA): TGCGCCAGCAGCCAAGCGTCCAGGGTCCACGAGCAGTACTTC.

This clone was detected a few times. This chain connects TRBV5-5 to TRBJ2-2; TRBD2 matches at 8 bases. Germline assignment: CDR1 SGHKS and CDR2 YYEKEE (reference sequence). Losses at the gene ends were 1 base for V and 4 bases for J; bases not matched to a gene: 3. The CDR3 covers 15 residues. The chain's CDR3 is CASSLISGITGELFF. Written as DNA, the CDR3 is TGTGCCAGCAGCTTGATTAGCGGGATCACCGGGGAGCTGTTTTTT.

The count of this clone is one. The CDR3 loop is CSVLVGELFF. The CDR3 DNA follows: TGCAGCGTCTTAGTCGGGGAGCTGTTTTTT. The J gene is TRBJ2-2, the V gene TRBV29-1, with D uncertain. Germline V CDR1 and CDR2: SQVTM, ANQGSEA. The V gene lost 6 bases and the J gene lost 7 bases, with 6 bases spanning the gap. The CDR3 has 10 amino acids.

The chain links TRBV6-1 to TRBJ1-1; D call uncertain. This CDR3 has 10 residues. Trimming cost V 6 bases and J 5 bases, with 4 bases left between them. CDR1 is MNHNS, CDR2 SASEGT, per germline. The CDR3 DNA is TGTGCCAGCAGGGTGACTGAAGCTTTCTTT. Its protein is CASRVTEAFF.

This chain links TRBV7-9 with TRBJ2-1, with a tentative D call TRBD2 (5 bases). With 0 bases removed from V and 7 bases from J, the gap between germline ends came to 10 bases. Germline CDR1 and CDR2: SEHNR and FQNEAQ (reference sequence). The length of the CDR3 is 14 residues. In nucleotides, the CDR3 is TGTGCCAGCAGCTTAGCGGGAGTGGGAAATGAGCAGTTCTTC. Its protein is CASSLAGVGNEQFF.

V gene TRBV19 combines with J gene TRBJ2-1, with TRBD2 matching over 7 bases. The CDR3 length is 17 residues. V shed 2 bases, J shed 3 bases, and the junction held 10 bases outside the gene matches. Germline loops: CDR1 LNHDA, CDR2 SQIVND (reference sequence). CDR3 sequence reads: CASSITGGDYLYNEQFF. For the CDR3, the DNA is TGTGCCAGTAGTATAACGGGTGGGGACTACCTCTACAATGAGCAGTTCTTC.

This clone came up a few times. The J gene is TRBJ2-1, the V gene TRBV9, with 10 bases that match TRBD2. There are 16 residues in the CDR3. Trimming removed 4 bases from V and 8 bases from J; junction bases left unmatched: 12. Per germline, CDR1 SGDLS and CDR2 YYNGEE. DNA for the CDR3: TGTGCCAGCAGCACGCCTAGCGGGAGTATAACCGATGAGCAGTTCTTC. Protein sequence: CASSTPSGSITDEQFF.